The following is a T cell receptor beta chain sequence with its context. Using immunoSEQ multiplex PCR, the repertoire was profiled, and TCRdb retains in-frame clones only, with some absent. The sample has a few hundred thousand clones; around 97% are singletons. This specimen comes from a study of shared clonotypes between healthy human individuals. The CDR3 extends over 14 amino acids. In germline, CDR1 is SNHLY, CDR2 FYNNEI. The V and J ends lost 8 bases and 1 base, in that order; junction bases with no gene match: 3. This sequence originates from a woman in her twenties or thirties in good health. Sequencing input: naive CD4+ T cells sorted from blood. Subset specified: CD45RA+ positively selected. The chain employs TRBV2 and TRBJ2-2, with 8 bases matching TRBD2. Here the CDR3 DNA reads TGTGCCAGCTCTCGGGGGGGGAACACCGGGGAGCTGTTTTTT. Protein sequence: CASSRGGNTGELFF.